This T cell receptor beta chain was sequenced for a study of T cell changes during pregnancy in multiple sclerosis. Here immunoSEQ multiplex PCR was the method, and the copy in TCRdb shows in-frame clones only, minus some. The table includes roughly 90,000 clones, 75% to 95% detected once. In germline, CDR1 is SGHRS, CDR2 YFSETQ. The CDR3 sequence is 15 residues long. The V end lost 0 bases, the J end lost 7 bases, and 14 bases lay between the germline ends. The rearrangement joins TRBV5-1 to TRBJ2-1; tentatively, D is TRBD2 (6 bases). The specimen comprised peripheral blood, sampled before pregnancy. The clonotype was recovered from a female donor with multiple sclerosis, enrolled in a pregnancy study. CDR3: CASSLGSGQGNEQFF. CDR3 DNA: TGCGCCAGCAGCTTGGGTAGCGGCCAAGGGAATGAGCAGTTCTTC.